The source of this T cell receptor (beta chain) is a study of blood T cell repertoires in COVID-19. Using immunoSEQ multiplex PCR, the repertoire was profiled, and TCRdb retains in-frame clones only, with some absent. The sample yields some 100,000 clones, roughly 80% seen once. The CDR3 spans 13 residues. Germline V gene sequence: CDR1 SQVTM, CDR2 ANQGSEA. J lost 4 bases, V lost 4 bases, and 2 bases had no gene match. The genes are TRBV29-1 and TRBJ2-1; 9 bases match TRBD2. This TCR was recovered from a man in his fifties with acute or convalescent COVID-19. The sample taken for sequencing was peripheral blood. CDR3 loop: CSVGAGGYNEQFF. In DNA, the CDR3 is TGCAGCGTTGGTGCGGGGGGGTACAATGAGCAGTTCTTC.